Listed here is a single TCR beta chain. This entry belongs to a study of technical replicates of blood from a handful of donors. TCRdb's copy holds only in-frame clones and misses some; the assay was immunoSEQ multiplex PCR. The data contain approximately 77,000 clones, roughly 94% of them singletons. Trimming removed 5 bases from V and 6 bases from J; junction bases left unmatched: 8. The CDR3 loop spans 14 amino acids. Germline lookup yields CDR1 MRHNA and CDR2 SNTAGT. Sequenced: T cells isolated from PBMCs. This receptor was taken from a human donor in good health. The rearrangement uses TRBV6-4 and TRBJ1-2; 8 bases line up with TRBD1. CDR3 sequence: CASSPGGVGHGYTF. The CDR3 nucleotides are TGTGCCAGCAGTCCAGGGGGCGTAGGGCATGGCTACACCTTC.